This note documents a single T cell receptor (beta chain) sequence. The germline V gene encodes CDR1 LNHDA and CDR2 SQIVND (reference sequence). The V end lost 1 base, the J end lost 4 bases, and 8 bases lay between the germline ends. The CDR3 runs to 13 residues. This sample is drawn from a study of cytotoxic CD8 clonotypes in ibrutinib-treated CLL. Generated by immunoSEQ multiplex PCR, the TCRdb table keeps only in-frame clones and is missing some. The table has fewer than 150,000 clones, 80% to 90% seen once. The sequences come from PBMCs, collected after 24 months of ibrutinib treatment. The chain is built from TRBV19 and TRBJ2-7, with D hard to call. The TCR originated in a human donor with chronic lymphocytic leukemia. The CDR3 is CASSIAPIYEQYF. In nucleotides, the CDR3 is TGTGCCAGTAGTATAGCTCCCATTTACGAGCAGTACTTC.